The 10 T cell receptor beta chains below were found in one sample sequenced in a study of blood T cell repertoires in COVID-19. TCRdb's copy holds only in-frame clones and misses some; the assay was immunoSEQ multiplex PCR. The sample gives under 350,000 clones, roughly nine tenths of which show up once; 2% to 3% is in the top ten. Sequencing was performed on PBMCs or T cells enriched from blood (not recorded which). These receptors originate from a man aged 55 to 70 who had recovered from COVID-19.

This chain connects TRBV7-2 to TRBJ1-2; no clear D. The length of the CDR3 is 15 residues. The V gene lost 6 bases and the J gene lost 6 bases, with 20 bases spanning the gap. Germline lookup yields CDR1 SGHTA and CDR2 FQGNSA. CDR3 nucleotides: TGTGCCAGCAGTTTTGGGGAGAGGATTATGCATGGCTACACCTTC. It codes for CASSFGERIMHGYTF.

The chain is built from TRBV25-1 and TRBJ2-5, with TRBD1 as a possible D gene (6 bases). V lost 6 bases and J lost 5, with 16 bases in between. Germline V gene lookup returns CDR1 MGHDK and CDR2 SYGVNS. The CDR3 is 14 residues long. The chain's CDR3 is CASRTPRGGETQYF. The CDR3 region has the DNA TGTGCCAGCAGGACCCCCAGGGGTGGGGAGACCCAGTACTTC.

In DNA form, the CDR3 reads TGTGCCAGCAGCCGATTTGGACAGGGGGCAACTAATGAAAAACTGTTTTTT. This gives the protein CASSRFGQGATNEKLFF. The rearrangement joins TRBV5-4 to TRBJ1-4; TRBD1 matches 10 bases. J was trimmed by 0 bases and V by 4 bases; bases with no gene match: 6. CDR1 and CDR2 from the germline V gene are SGHNT and YYREEE (reference sequence). This CDR3 comprises 17 residues.

The chain joins TRBV12-3 or TRBV12-4 to TRBJ2-2, with D possibly matching TRBD2 (5 bases). CDR3 size: 13 residues. V gave up 5 bases and J gave up 4 bases, with 8 bases separating them. The CDR3 coding sequence is TGTGCCAGCAGTCACCGGGGCACCGGGGAGCTGTTTTTT. Residues: CASSHRGTGELFF.

The V gene is TRBV9, the J gene TRBJ1-2, with TRBD1 identical over 11 bases. J gave up 7 bases and V 0 bases, and 20 bases lay outside the gene matches. Germline V lookup: CDR1 SGDLS, CDR2 YYNGEE. The CDR3 consists of 20 residues. CDR3 protein: CASSVAANPGQGARLVGYTF. CDR3 coding DNA: TGTGCCAGCAGCGTAGCTGCCAACCCCGGACAGGGGGCGCGGTTGGTTGGCTACACCTTC. The variable domain in full, with the rest retrieved from reference TRBV9 and TRBJ1-2, is DSGVTQTPKHLITATGQRVTLRCSPRSGDLSVYWYQQSLDQGLQFLIQYYNGEERAKGNILERFSAQQFPDLHSELNLSSLELGDSALYFCASSVAANPGQGARLVGYTFGSGTRLTVV.

The J gene is TRBJ2-4, the V gene TRBV10-1; a possible D gene is TRBD2 (6 bases). Germline CDR1 is WNHNN and CDR2 is SYGVQD (reference sequence). CDR3 length equals 15 residues. Trimming left V 0 bases short and J 0 bases short, with 6 bases between. The CDR3 region is CASSESGGAKNIQYF. Written as DNA, the CDR3 is TGCGCCAGCAGTGAGTCGGGGGGAGCCAAAAACATTCAGTACTTC.

V usage is TRBV11-2 and J usage is TRBJ1-5; the D is unclear. CDR1 is SGHAT and CDR2 is FQNNGV in the germline V gene. The CDR3 runs 12 residues. V gave up 1 base and J gave up 6 bases, with 4 bases separating them. The CDR3 sequence is CASSLGGQPQHF. For the CDR3, the DNA is TGTGCCAGCAGCTTAGGAGGTCAGCCCCAGCATTTT.

V is TRBV6-2 or TRBV6-3 and J is TRBJ2-5; 7 bases align to TRBD1. Trimming at V came to 5 bases and at J to 5 bases, leaving 14 bases not matched to a gene. CDR3 length equals 16 residues. The germline CDR1 and CDR2 sequences are MNHEY and SVGEGT. CDR3 residues: CASSGARQGGEETQYF. CDR3 DNA sequence: TGTGCCAGCAGTGGGGCTCGACAGGGTGGGGAGGAGACCCAGTACTTC.

The CDR3: CASSYSKSGKETQYF. DNA for the CDR3: TGTGCCAGCAGTTACTCGAAGTCAGGGAAGGAGACCCAGTACTTC. This chain uses TRBV6-5 with TRBJ2-5, with D perhaps matching TRBD1 (5 bases). The CDR3 sequence is 15 residues long. Germline V lookup: CDR1 MNHEY, CDR2 SVGAGI. The V and J ends lost 0 bases and 5 bases respectively, with 13 bases between them.

The chain employs TRBV7-9 and TRBJ2-2; tentatively, D is TRBD2 (5 bases). The CDR3 has 11 residues. Germline CDR1 reads SEHNR; CDR2 reads FQNEAQ (reference sequence). The chain's CDR3 is CAWREGGELFF. In nucleotides, the CDR3 is TGTGCGTGGCGCGAGGGCGGGGAGCTGTTTTTT.